The 14 T cell receptor beta chains below all came from one sample that was sequenced in a study of cytotoxic CD8 clonotypes in ibrutinib-treated CLL. The repertoire was sequenced with immunoSEQ multiplex PCR; TCRdb's copy has only in-frame clones and lacks some. This sample has 250,000 to 350,000 clones, with 76% found just once. This specimen consisted of PBMCs, obtained at disease progression, from a patient treated with ibrutinib. These receptors came from a human donor with chronic lymphocytic leukemia.

This sequence joins TRBV6-1 and TRBJ2-1; TRBD2 matches at 12 bases. V shed 4 bases and J 7 bases; nucleotides not matched to a gene: 8. CDR1 and CDR2 (germline): MNHNS, SASEGT. This CDR3 has 16 residues. The CDR3 protein is CASSALLAGGRNEQFF. The DNA for the CDR3 is TGTGCCAGCAGTGCCTTACTAGCGGGAGGACGTAATGAGCAGTTCTTC.

Only a few counts were recorded for this clone. The CDR3 sequence is CASSVVHTQGSYEQYF. Written as DNA, the CDR3 is TGTGCCAGCAGTGTCGTCCACACTCAGGGTTCCTACGAGCAGTACTTC. This chain uses TRBV6-1 with TRBJ2-7; D is possibly TRBD1 (5 bases). In germline, CDR1 is MNHNS, CDR2 SASEGT. The length of the CDR3 is 16 residues. Trimming removed 4 bases at V and 1 base at J, with 17 bases between.

The CDR3 nucleotides are TGCGCCAGCAGCTCACCGGGTTGGACCGAGCAGTACTTC. As protein: CASSSPGWTEQYF. The chain carries TRBV5-1 and TRBJ2-7; D is undetermined. The V gene lost 3 bases and the J gene lost 6 bases, with 13 bases spanning the gap. Germline V gene data show CDR1 as SGHRS and CDR2 as YFSETQ. CDR3 length equals 13 residues. The full variable domain, its missing parts supplied by reference TRBV5-1 and TRBJ2-7, is KAGVTQTPRYLIKTRGQQVTLSCSPISGHRSVSWYQQTPGQGLQFLFEYFSETQRNKGNFPGRFSGRQFSNSRSEMNVSTLELGDSALYLCASSSPGWTEQYFGPGTRLTVT.

CDR3: CASSSGQGNTGELFF. CDR3 nucleotide sequence: TGTGCCAGCAGCTCGGGACAGGGGAACACCGGGGAGCTGTTTTTT. This chain connects TRBV7-6 to TRBJ2-2; 9 bases fit TRBD1. V was pared by 4 bases and J by 1 base, with 1 base of the junction left unmatched. This CDR3 region has 15 residues. The germline CDR1 and CDR2 sequences are SGHVS and FNYEAQ.

V and J are TRBV5-1 and TRBJ2-1; unclear D gene. CDR1 is SGHRS, CDR2 YFSETQ, per germline. The CDR3 runs 12 residues. V was trimmed by 6 bases and J by 8 bases, leaving 12 bases between them. CDR3 sequence (DNA): TGCGCCAGCAATTCGGGTTCGGATGAGCAGTTCTTC. It yields the protein CASNSGSDEQFF.

J is TRBJ2-1 and V is TRBV5-1, with 8 bases that match TRBD2. The CDR3 extends over 18 amino acids. V lost 0 bases, J lost 3 bases, and 11 bases stayed unmatched. Germline V CDR1 and CDR2: SGHRS, YFSETQ. The CDR3 loop reads CASSLVSPGTSYYNEQFF. The CDR3 DNA reads TGCGCCAGCAGCTTGGTGTCCCCCGGGACTAGTTACTACAATGAGCAGTTCTTC. Filled out from reference TRBV5-1 and TRBJ2-1, the complete variable domain reads KAGVTQTPRYLIKTRGQQVTLSCSPISGHRSVSWYQQTPGQGLQFLFEYFSETQRNKGNFPGRFSGRQFSNSRSEMNVSTLELGDSALYLCASSLVSPGTSYYNEQFFGPGTRLTVL.

This chain joins TRBV5-1 and TRBJ2-7, with no clear D. Germline V CDR1 and CDR2: SGHRS, YFSETQ. This CDR3 has 13 residues. Deletions cut 0 bases from V and 1 base from J, with 5 bases between. CDR3 DNA sequence: TGCGCCAGCAGCTTGGACCGGTCCTACGAGCAGTACTTC. It translates to CASSLDRSYEQYF.

This chain joins TRBV18 and TRBJ2-3, with TRBD2 matching 9 bases. The V and J ends lost 8 bases and 0 bases, in that order; junction bases with no gene match: 12. The CDR3 is made up of 17 amino acids. Germline V gene data show CDR1 as KGHSH and CDR2 as LQKENI. The CDR3 loop reads CASRHQTSGVSTDTQYF. In DNA, the CDR3 is TGTGCCAGCCGCCACCAGACTAGCGGAGTTAGCACAGATACGCAGTATTTT.

J is TRBJ2-2 and V is TRBV9, with 8 bases matching TRBD1. This CDR3 is built from 17 residues. V lost 3 bases and J lost 5; bases outside the gene matches: 12. Germline V gene data show CDR1 as SGDLS and CDR2 as YYNGEE. Here the CDR3 reads CASSEPSLYRGTGELFF. The CDR3 region has the DNA TGTGCCAGCAGCGAACCGTCTCTGTACAGGGGGACCGGGGAGCTGTTTTTT.

V gene TRBV2 combines with J gene TRBJ1-3, with 8 bases aligning to TRBD1. V was clipped by 6 bases and J by 9 bases; unmatched bases: 4. CDR1 and CDR2 from the germline V gene are SNHLY and FYNNEI. This CDR3 comprises 12 residues. CDR3 sequence: CASSETGGTIYF. For the CDR3, the DNA is TGTGCCAGCAGCGAAACAGGGGGCACCATATATTTT.

The rearrangement joins TRBV5-6 to TRBJ2-3; D is undetermined. The ends were cut back, 4 bases at V and 0 bases at J, with 15 bases in the middle. CDR1 is SGHDT, CDR2 YYEEEE, per germline. The CDR3 contains 16 residues. As DNA, the CDR3 is TGTGCCAGCAGCCTGTTTTTAAGGGCTAGCACAGATACGCAGTATTTT. Translation gives CASSLFLRASTDTQYF.

This chain connects TRBV7-6 to TRBJ1-4; D gene ambiguous. CDR1 and CDR2 (germline): SGHVS, FNYEAQ. With 1 base removed from V and 0 bases from J, the gap between germline ends came to 3 bases. The CDR3 is 14 amino acids. CDR3: CASSLGTTNEKLFF. The CDR3 DNA is TGTGCCAGCAGCTTAGGTACAACTAATGAAAAACTGTTTTTT.

The chain has TRBV29-1 and TRBJ2-5, with a possible D match to TRBD2 (5 bases). In germline, CDR1 is SQVTM, CDR2 ANQGSEA. This CDR3 has 13 residues. Trimming cost V 7 bases and J 5 bases, with 17 bases left between them. The CDR3 here is CSAYTTRGETQYF. As DNA, the CDR3 is TGCAGCGCTTACACCACTCGCGGGGAGACCCAGTACTTC.

This clone was seen just once. The chain has TRBV5-1 and TRBJ2-7; the D gene is possibly TRBD1 (6 bases). V lost 0 bases, J lost 2 bases, and 15 bases lay in between. Per germline, CDR1 SGHRS and CDR2 YFSETQ. CDR3 length: 16 residues. CDR3 sequence reads: CASSLGVRTDTYEQYF. CDR3 DNA: TGCGCCAGCAGCTTGGGGGTCCGGACAGATACCTACGAGCAGTACTTC.